This T cell receptor beta chain came from a study of human T cells and chemical hapten exposure. At least ten counts were recorded for this clonotype. As for time point: patch test 2, 6 weeks after DPC sensitization. Indicated treatment: therapeutic diphenylcyclopropenone sensitization with weekly scalp DPC. CDR1 MNHEY and CDR2 SVGAGI come from the germline V gene. The CDR3 has 16 amino acids. V was shortened by 2 bases and J by 3 bases, with 17 bases between the two germline ends. Each CDR3 protein gets one entry after TCRdb re-called the RACE reads with MiXCR. In the table there are approximately 110,000 distinct CDR3 sequences, about a tenth of which are singletons.

V is TRBV6-5 and J is TRBJ2-7; a weak D match, TRBD2 (6 bases). The material was whole blood, obtained in connection with sensitization to the hapten diphenylcyclopropenone (DPC). The TCR originated in a woman aged 40 to 50 with alopecia areata. Some clones in this sample may be carry-over from other donors' samples. The CDR3 DNA follows: TGTGCCAGCAGTTACGTAGGCCAGGGAGGTTTCTACGAGCAGTACTTC. This translates into CASSYVGQGGFYEQYF.